This T cell receptor (beta chain) is drawn from a study of cytomegalovirus exposure and HLA in healthy donors. There are 13 residues in the CDR3. V lost 7 bases and J 8 bases, leaving 17 bases between the germline ends. Germline V lookup: CDR1 KGHSH, CDR2 LQKENI. PCR employed 60 Vbeta and 13 Jbeta primers. Generated by immunoSEQ multiplex PCR, the TCRdb table keeps only in-frame clones and is missing some. This table has about 140,000 clones, about three quarters appearing once. Sequencing input: PBMCs. V is TRBV18 and J is TRBJ1-1; a possible D gene is TRBD1 (5 bases). This receptor was identified in a man aged 40-55 years in good health and CMV-seronegative. The CDR3 nucleotides are TGTGCCAGCTTTTTTACGGCGGCAGGGGAAGCTTTCTTT. The encoded protein is CASFFTAAGEAFF.